The 29 T cell receptor beta chains listed next were all sequenced from one sample in a study of cytomegalovirus exposure and HLA in healthy donors. PCR involved 60 Vbeta and 13 Jbeta primers. Profiling relied on immunoSEQ multiplex PCR, and the TCRdb table lists in-frame clones only, not all of them. The repertoire includes over 150,000 clones, about 80% of them detected once, and 10% to 15% sits in the top ten. What was sequenced was PBMCs. The receptors originated from a young man in good health and CMV-seropositive.

V and J are TRBV6-6 and TRBJ2-7; tentative D call: TRBD2 (6 bases). V was trimmed by 6 bases and J by 2 bases, leaving 11 bases between them. The germline V gene encodes CDR1 MNHNY and CDR2 SVGAGI (reference sequence). The CDR3 is made up of 13 amino acids. The CDR3 loop reads CASSAGRTYEQYF. For the CDR3, the DNA is TGTGCCAGCAGCGCGGGACGTACCTACGAGCAGTACTTC.

This sequence joins TRBV28 and TRBJ2-7; TRBD2 matches at 7 bases. Germline V gene lookup returns CDR1 MDHEN and CDR2 SYDVKM. The CDR3 runs 12 residues. Trimming took 10 bases from V and 6 from J; bases not matched to a gene: 9. CDR3: CATARTSVEQYF. For the CDR3, the DNA is TGTGCCACCGCAAGGACTAGTGTCGAGCAGTACTTC.

The DNA for the CDR3 is TGTGCCAGCAGTTTAACTAGCGGGAAAGTCGGGGACGAGCAGTTCTTC. This gives the protein CASSLTSGKVGDEQFF. The chain employs TRBV28 and TRBJ2-1, with TRBD2 identical over 10 bases. V was pared by 2 bases and J by 10 bases, with 11 bases of the junction left unmatched. The CDR3 contains 16 residues. Germline CDR1 and CDR2: MDHEN and SYDVKM.

This clone turned up a few times. Here the CDR3 DNA reads TGTGCCAGCAGTTCACTCAGGGGTTTCGATCAGCCCCAGCATTTT. Protein sequence: CASSSLRGFDQPQHF. The chain employs TRBV28 and TRBJ1-5; a possible D gene is TRBD1 (6 bases). The V end lost 4 bases, the J end lost 5 bases, and 15 bases lay between the germline ends. The CDR3 loop spans 15 amino acids. Germline V gene data show CDR1 as MDHEN and CDR2 as SYDVKM.

The rearrangement links TRBV6-6 to TRBJ1-5; D gene uncertain. Germline lookup yields CDR1 MNHNY and CDR2 SVGAGI (reference sequence). The CDR3 is 12 amino acids. V was pared by 7 bases and J by 11 bases, with 15 bases between. CDR3 in amino acids: CASTEAVGAQHF. The CDR3 bases are TGTGCCAGCACGGAGGCCGTCGGGGCCCAGCATTTT.

This clone was picked up one time. CDR3 DNA: TGTGCCAGTAGTCCAAGAACGGACTTGAACACTGAAGCTTTCTTT. The encoded protein is CASSPRTDLNTEAFF. The chain carries TRBV19 and TRBJ1-1; D is ambiguous. This CDR3 is built from 15 residues. The germline V gene encodes CDR1 LNHDA and CDR2 SQIVND (reference sequence). V lost 5 bases, J lost 0 bases, and 13 bases lay in between.

This chain joins TRBV2 and TRBJ1-6; 7 nucleotides agree with TRBD1. Germline V lookup: CDR1 SNHLY, CDR2 FYNNEI. J gave up 0 bases and V 6 bases, and 5 bases lay outside the gene matches. The CDR3 length is 16 residues. The CDR3 is CASSGTANSYNSPLHF. DNA of the CDR3: TGTGCCAGCAGCGGGACAGCCAACTCCTATAATTCACCCCTCCACTTT.

This clone was recorded once. This rearrangement joins TRBV5-1 to TRBJ1-2, with 9 bases matching TRBD1. CDR3 length: 15 amino acids. Germline V gene lookup returns CDR1 SGHRS and CDR2 YFSETQ. Unmatched junction bases numbered 4, after V lost 0 bases and J lost 4 bases. The CDR3 nucleotides read TGCGCCAGCAGCTTGGCTACAGGGGGCCTCTATGGCTACACCTTC. Translated: CASSLATGGLYGYTF. Using reference TRBV5-1 and TRBJ1-2 for the parts outside the CDR3, the full variable domain is KAGVTQTPRYLIKTRGQQVTLSCSPISGHRSVSWYQQTPGQGLQFLFEYFSETQRNKGNFPGRFSGRQFSNSRSEMNVSTLELGDSALYLCASSLATGGLYGYTFGSGTRLTVV.

The chain combines TRBV6-5 with TRBJ2-7, with D perhaps TRBD1 (5 bases). The CDR3 runs to 12 residues. V was shortened by 6 bases and J by 3 bases, with 9 bases between the two germline ends. The germline V gene encodes CDR1 MNHEY and CDR2 SVGAGI. CDR3: CASSRTSYEQYF. CDR3 DNA: TGTGCCAGCAGCCGGACAAGCTACGAGCAGTACTTC.

The chain employs TRBV10-3 and TRBJ2-2, with 8 bases identical to TRBD1. The CDR3 extends over 14 amino acids. Germline CDR1 ENHRY, CDR2 SYGVKD. J lost 6 bases, V lost 10 bases, and 10 bases had no gene match. For the CDR3, the DNA is TGTGCCACCAAGACAGGGGAAGGGCCCGGGGAGCTGTTTTTT. Translating it yields CATKTGEGPGELFF.

The chain combines TRBV28 with TRBJ2-3; D remains unclear. Germline V CDR1 and CDR2: MDHEN, SYDVKM. Trimming took 5 bases from V and 2 from J, leaving 8 bases between them. There are 13 residues in the CDR3. The CDR3 spells CASSAGFTDTQYF. CDR3 sequence (DNA): TGTGCCAGCAGTGCAGGTTTCACAGATACGCAGTATTTT.

A few counts support this clone. The CDR3 sequence is CATAQGNTYNEQFF. CDR3 bases: TGTGCCACCGCACAGGGAAACACCTACAATGAGCAGTTCTTC. The chain carries TRBV6-4 and TRBJ2-1; a weak D match, TRBD1 (6 bases). This CDR3 is 14 amino acids long. The germline V gene has CDR1 MRHNA and CDR2 SNTAGT. Trimming removed 10 bases at V and 2 bases at J, with 15 bases between.

CDR3 DNA: TGCGCCAGCAGTCGATCTAGCGGGAGGGCCCACGAGCAGTACTTC. This sequence encodes CASSRSSGRAHEQYF. The rearrangement uses TRBV23-1 and TRBJ2-7, with 12 nucleotides matching TRBD2. TRBV23-1 is an ORF; its function is uncertain. The CDR3 is 15 residues long. The V and J ends lost 4 bases and 5 bases, in that order; junction bases with no gene match: 6.

The CDR3, as DNA: TGCGCCAGCAGCCGGCGGGCATTAACTAGCACAGATACGCAGTATTTT. Its translation: CASSRRALTSTDTQYF. This rearrangement joins TRBV4-1 to TRBJ2-3; D perhaps matches TRBD2 (5 bases). The CDR3 is 16 residues long. Trimming stripped 4 bases from V and 0 bases from J, with 14 bases between. The germline gives CDR1 MGHRA, CDR2 YSYEKL.

CDR3 in amino acids: CASSVDRGYEQYF. In DNA, the CDR3 is TGTGCCAGCAGCGTGGACAGGGGGTACGAGCAGTACTTC. The chain has TRBV5-6 and TRBJ2-7; 10 positions agree with TRBD1. Germline trimming cut 4 bases from V and 4 bases from J; bases unmatched to any gene: 2. The germline V gene has CDR1 SGHDT and CDR2 YYEEEE. This CDR3 contains 13 residues.

V and J are TRBV9 and TRBJ1-6; 8 bases fit TRBD1. Germline V gene data show CDR1 as SGDLS and CDR2 as YYNGEE. The ends lost 4 bases at V and 10 bases at J; junction bases unmatched: 7. CDR3 length equals 14 residues. CDR3 DNA: TGTGCCAGCAGCTTCCGGGACAGGTACTCACCCCTCCACTTT. This codes for CASSFRDRYSPLHF.

V is TRBV5-1 and J is TRBJ1-1; D is perhaps TRBD1 (6 bases). The CDR3 totals 20 residues. Trimming shortened V by 1 base and J by 2 bases, and 27 bases separated the two germline ends. Germline CDR1 is SGHRS and CDR2 is YFSETQ. CDR3 in amino acids: CASSLITGSQIKGKNTEAFF. Written as DNA, the CDR3 is TGCGCCAGCAGCTTGATAACAGGGTCTCAAATAAAGGGGAAAAACACTGAAGCTTTCTTT.

This chain connects TRBV25-1 to TRBJ2-7, with D perhaps matching TRBD2 (5 bases). The CDR3 is 15 residues long. With 3 bases removed from V and 5 bases from J, the gap between germline ends came to 17 bases. Germline V gene sequence: CDR1 MGHDK, CDR2 SYGVNS. DNA for the CDR3: TGTGCCAGCAGTGAGGTCGGGGATAACGAGAACGAGCAGTACTTC. It encodes CASSEVGDNENEQYF.

The rearrangement uses TRBV4-2 and TRBJ1-3; D remains unclear. Germline V gives CDR1 LGHNA, CDR2 YNFKEQ. Between the trimmed V and J ends, which lost 1 base and 0 bases, there was a span of 10 bases. CDR3 size: 16 residues. In DNA, the CDR3 is TGTGCCAGCAGCCAAGTTGCGGGTAGCTCTGGAAACACCATATATTTT. Residues: CASSQVAGSSGNTIYF.

The V call is TRBV19, the J call TRBJ1-2; no definite D call. This CDR3 comprises 10 residues. V lost 9 bases, J lost 1 base, and 3 bases lay in between. Germline V gives CDR1 LNHDA, CDR2 SQIVND (reference sequence). The CDR3 sequence is CASRNYGYTF. CDR3 DNA sequence: TGTGCCAGCCGTAACTATGGCTACACCTTC.

The chain links TRBV5-1 to TRBJ2-7; 10 positions agree with TRBD2. V dropped 4 bases and J dropped 3; count of bases not matched to a gene: 16. Germline V gives CDR1 SGHRS, CDR2 YFSETQ. CDR3 size: 18 residues. The CDR3: CASSPGQLGLARIYEQYF. Here the CDR3 DNA reads TGCGCCAGCAGCCCGGGACAGCTGGGACTAGCGCGAATCTACGAGCAGTACTTC.

The J gene is TRBJ2-1, the V gene TRBV7-6; D is unresolved. The CDR3 covers 11 residues. V was clipped by 3 bases and J by 11 bases, with 8 bases between them. Germline V gene lookup returns CDR1 SGHVS and CDR2 FNYEAQ. CDR3 region: CASSFARQQFF. The CDR3 DNA sequence: TGTGCCAGCAGCTTCGCTAGACAGCAGTTCTTC.

This chain joins TRBV6-1 and TRBJ1-6, with a tentative D call TRBD1 (6 bases). There are 15 residues in the CDR3. Germline V lookup: CDR1 MNHNS, CDR2 SASEGT. V lost 3 bases and J lost 8, with 14 bases in between. This chain's CDR3 is CASSESGRGDSPLHF. CDR3 coding DNA: TGTGCCAGCAGTGAGAGTGGCAGGGGTGATTCACCCCTCCACTTT.

On this clone itself: The junction and the germline gene differ at one end; a read error may be behind it. The V gene is TRBV7-7, the J gene TRBJ2-2, with TRBD1 matching 12 bases. Germline CDR1 SSHAT, CDR2 FNYEAQ (reference sequence). The CDR3 sequence is 17 residues long. CDR3 loop: CASSPGQGAVLAGELFF. CDR3 coding DNA: TGTGCTAGCAGCCCGGGACAGGGGGCGGTGTTGGCCGGGGAGCTGTTTTTT.

V gene TRBV15 combines with J gene TRBJ2-1, with TRBD2 matching 8 bases. Germline CDR1 reads LNHNV; CDR2 reads YYDKDF (reference sequence). V lost 2 bases, J lost 1 base, and 10 bases stayed unmatched. CDR3 length: 18 amino acids. CDR3 loop: CATSRPLSGGRSYNEQFF. The DNA of the CDR3 is TGTGCCACCAGCAGACCCCTCTCGGGCGGGAGGTCCTACAATGAGCAGTTCTTC.

J is TRBJ2-3 and V is TRBV11-2; 9 nucleotides match TRBD1. This CDR3 contains 16 residues. V was pared by 4 bases and J by 6 bases, with 11 bases of the junction left unmatched. CDR1 and CDR2 (germline): SGHAT, FQNNGV. The CDR3 bases are TGTGCCAGCAGCTCGGGTACAGGGGGCCCTTCGGATACGCAGTATTTT. Translating it yields CASSSGTGGPSDTQYF.

The chain combines TRBV10-3 with TRBJ2-7; 8 nucleotides line up with TRBD2. The germline V gene has CDR1 ENHRY and CDR2 SYGVKD. Trimming cost V 6 bases and J 0 bases; bases outside gene matches: 7. The CDR3 runs 15 residues. Written as DNA, the CDR3 is TGTGCCATCAGAGACGGGGGGGGTAGCTCCTACGAGCAGTACTTC. Translated: CAIRDGGGSSYEQYF.

This rearrangement joins TRBV5-1 to TRBJ2-1, with 16 bases identical to TRBD2. Germline trimming cut 4 bases from V and 8 bases from J; bases unmatched to any gene: 3. This CDR3 is 15 amino acids long. Germline V gene lookup returns CDR1 SGHRS and CDR2 YFSETQ. In nucleotides, the CDR3 is TGCGCCAGCAGCCCGGGACTAGCGGGAGGGGATGAGCAGTTCTTC. Translating it yields CASSPGLAGGDEQFF.

The chain recombines TRBV25-1 with TRBJ2-1, with TRBD2 matching over 8 bases. The CDR3 is 17 amino acids. Germline trimming cut 1 base from V and 5 bases from J; bases unmatched to any gene: 10. CDR1 and CDR2 (germline): MGHDK, SYGVNS. CDR3 region: CASSESGAAGGHNEQFF. CDR3 DNA sequence: TGTGCCAGCAGTGAATCCGGTGCGGCGGGAGGCCACAATGAGCAGTTCTTC.